This TCR beta chain was identified in a study of cytomegalovirus exposure and HLA in healthy donors (dated 2017 in TCRdb). Broadly, across the study: An earlier analysis of some 550 of the donors reported approximately 270 Gb of sequence data and some 100 million unique TCR beta sequences from 190 million or so T cells. An early release that covered roughly 600 HLA-typed donors contained approximately 300 gigabases of sequencing data and approximately 85 million unique TCR sequences. Of the approximately 400 genotyped donors, over 65% fell in the genetic ancestry cluster associated with self-reported Caucasian donors. The study aimed to test whether cataloging public T cell receptors could reveal signatures of past pathogen exposure. The study used immunosequencing to profile the T cell repertoires of several hundred subjects and linked those repertoires to cytomegalovirus serostatus. Besides the first cohort of 550 to 750 subjects, a separate validation cohort made up of roughly 120 different subjects was used. The study combined high-throughput TCR immunosequencing, statistical association of individual TCRs with disease status, and machine learning to predict cytomegalovirus infection status. In a later analysis, previously published TCR beta repertoires from 670 or so donors were re-analyzed and high-resolution HLA genotyping was added so that TCR occurrence patterns could be studied. The later analysis used no new phenotypic data to find candidate immune exposures, relying instead on TCR beta sequences and their occurrence across donors. An earlier analysis of 500 to 750 of the donors applied high-throughput TCR beta sequencing to assess whether each TCR beta V gene segment acted as functional or pseudogenic. Donor age, sex, ethnicity and CMV serostatus were compiled together with the repertoire data. In a later genetic analysis, genome-wide SNP genotypes for about three fifths of the roughly 670 donors were used, and that subset was treated as a discovery cohort. Every repertoire in the discovery cohort had been generated on one and the same sequencing platform. HLA typing included class I and class II loci at four-digit resolution. The number of donors typed differed by locus, with roughly 629-640 for A, B, C, DRB1 and DQB1, around 560 for DQA1, about 610 for DPA1, and under 490 for DPB1. Roughly five DR-DQ haplotypes were handled as single units for association and clustering, since linkage in the cohort was strong. Among some 400 genotyped donors of the cohort, an average of approximately 220,000 unique TCR beta nucleotide sequences was sequenced per donor, of which about 19% were non-productive. Points the paper makes about the study in general: Because counts were too low, seventeen rarely observed V segments, including chromosome 9 orphons, were excluded from the earlier analysis of fewer than 650 of the donors. An earlier analysis of approximately 530 of the donors showed that most TCR beta V segments appeared in productive rearrangements either about 90% or about 30% of the time, which broadly matched IMGT annotations. A later analysis found that HLA-associated TCR beta chains were more clonally expanded and had lower generation probabilities than equally common non-associated chains. In a later analysis, most CMV-associated TCR beta chains were found to appear HLA-restricted, with HLA associations seemingly driven largely by CMV exposure. In a later genetic analysis, a missense DCLRE1C variant was associated with V-gene and J-gene trimming of TCR beta chains, and the association was replicated in an independent cohort. It was suggested by the authors that the approach could potentially be generalized to other disease states and immunological phenotypes. Some IMGT-functional V segments, including TRBV6-2 and TRBV6-3, could not be distinguished by the 87-base-pair reads and were therefore excluded. Because HLA typing was missing for some donors at each locus, association tests included only the typed subset. Immune exposure information for the cohort was limited to CMV serostatus. A later analysis reported that several top co-occurrence clusters appeared linked to parvovirus B19, influenza, CMV and Epstein-Barr virus. Linkage disequilibrium might explain the correlated functional status among segregating V segments, but an unknown experimental factor could not be excluded. In vitro tests confirmed that three of the cytomegalovirus-associated TCR beta chains recognize cytomegalovirus antigens. A group of highly shared sequence variants was considered likely to be a technical artifact of the sequencing pipeline. A further reported finding was that TCR beta sequences accurately predicted the HLA-A and HLA-B alleles for most subjects in the first cohort. A later analysis associated some 17,000 TCR beta sequences with specific HLA alleles at a false discovery rate of 0.05. In the study, around 160 TCR beta chains were listed as associated with cytomegalovirus. In this cohort, only TCR beta chains were sequenced, and detectable features were limited by the absence of alpha or paired-chain data. Most TCR sequences were seen in very few donors, while some public TCRs were found in many individuals. A later genetic analysis reported fewer N-insertions in productive TCRs among donors in an Asian-associated ancestry cluster than the roughly 720-donor mean. In a later analysis, TCR association rates were found to vary across HLA loci, with the most associated TCRs seen for DRB1 alleles and the fewest for HLA-C alleles. Assigning TCR associations to individual alleles was difficult when HLA alleles, especially DR and DQ, strongly co-occurred. The classifier was reported to diagnose cytomegalovirus status with high specificity and sensitivity in both the original cohort and the validation cohort. Sequencing depth was assumed to be roughly uniform across donors in the presence/absence analyses, though that assumption may not hold.

A single count supports this clone. Which antigen it targets is not known. No base qualities exist here, and no much larger clone lies one base off it. Libraries were prepared through the immunoSEQ multiplex PCR assay. A mixture of 60 forward primers for TCR Vbeta segments and 13 reverse primers for TCR Jbeta segments was used in the multiplex PCR. The CDR3 region of rearranged TCR beta genes was amplified from genomic DNA with a multiplex PCR assay. On the Illumina HiSeq System, the amplified TCR beta libraries were sequenced as 87-base-pair reads. The paper's processing steps were these. A later analysis tallied roughly 80 million unique TCR beta chains across the approximately 670 repertoires, and approximately 11 million of those chains were shared by two or more donors. A nearest-neighbor algorithm error-corrected the raw reads and collapsed the reads into unique sequences, merging closely related sequences to remove PCR and sequencing errors. V, D and J gene segments were assigned by aligning CDR3 sequences to IMGT reference sequences. For a sequence to be retained, at least a six-nucleotide match to both a V gene segment and a J gene segment was required. Rearrangements were classified as productive when the CDR3 lacked stop codons and remained in frame with V and J, and all other rearrangements were classified as non-productive. CDR3 was defined according to IMGT convention as the region running from the second conserved V-encoded cysteine to the conserved J-encoded phenylalanine. The earlier analysis of about 530 of the donors excluded any sequence lacking an unambiguous match to a single V gene segment. In an earlier analysis of several hundred of the donors, V segments were called functional above 56.7% productive rearrangements and were called segregating when the between-donor standard deviation exceeded 5%. To diagnose cytomegalovirus status from the catalog of TCR beta chain sequences, a statistical classification framework was built. A later analysis assigned V and J genes by comparing TCR nucleotide sequences with IMGT/GENE-DB human TR gene sequences. A later analysis assigned CDR3 sequences and most-parsimonious VDJ recombination scenarios with the TCRdist pipeline. A later analysis defined each TCR beta chain by its CDR3 amino acid sequence plus V-gene family, and excluded reads lacking a unique V-gene family. To address suspected cross-contamination and a sequencing artifact, a later analysis removed around 600 highly shared, low-generation-probability nucleotide sequences. In a later analysis, a clonal expansion index was calculated for each public chain from normalized within-repertoire ranks of inferred template counts. In a later analysis, generation probabilities were computed with a VDJ recombination model fitted to out-of-frame rearrangements, and the resulting probabilities were checked against IGoR. A later analysis scored TCR-TCR, TCR-HLA and TCR-CMV co-occurrence with hypergeometric tests, applying a repertoire-size bias correction to TCR pairs. In a later analysis, false discovery rates were estimated by permuting HLA or CMV assignments 20 times. In a later analysis, co-occurring TCRs were grouped using DBSCAN, with TCRdist sequence similarity added in when clustering inside HLA-allele-positive subsets. Co-occurrence clustering excluded repertoires with fewer than 30,000 or more than 120,000 public chains, plus five with anomalous nucleotide sharing. TCRdb took this table from immuneACCESS and kept in-frame rearrangements with V and J called. Such tables lack part of the clones; where checked against another copy, unresolved V genes explain under half of the gap, and the rest is unexplained. V and J calls and clone size are given by that table; D and trimming were obtained from the DNA. The sample table contains under 150,000 clones; only one count was recorded for roughly 80% of them. Of the sample, more than 3% falls within the top ten clones.

Reading the germline V gene gives CDR1 SGDLS and CDR2 YYNGEE. The CDR3 has 16 amino acids, counting the end cysteine and phenylalanine. CDR3 DNA only is kept here, 48 bases in frame from base 1. The trim is 5 bases for V and 0 bases for J, with a gap of 17 bases between the germline ends. The cohort comprised 670 or so healthy bone marrow donors. Cohort members were all nominally healthy when sampled, although unrecorded immune exposures were likely present. The donor was CMV seronegative and belonged to the group of 350 or so seronegative cohort members. A peripheral blood sample was provided by each donor, and peripheral blood mononuclear cells were used for TCR beta sequencing. The Qiagen DNeasy Blood Extraction Kit was used to extract genomic DNA from the blood cell samples.

This receptor was taken from a male donor in good health and CMV-seronegative. The sample consisted of PBMCs. This chain joins TRBV9 to TRBJ1-1; the D segment could be TRBD1, given 6 matching bases. The CDR3 is CASSGYRVGMNTEAFF. In nucleotides, the sequence is TGTGCCAGCAGTGGGTACAGGGTGGGAATGAACACTGAAGCTTTCTTT.